These 2 T cell receptor beta chains came from one sample sequenced in a study of cytomegalovirus exposure and HLA in healthy donors. Primers for the PCR totalled 60 Vbeta and 13 Jbeta. Sequenced by immunoSEQ multiplex PCR; TCRdb stores in-frame clones only, minus some. The table has more than 150,000 clones, less than 85% seen once. The specimen was PBMCs. These receptors were obtained from a woman in her forties or fifties in good health and CMV-seropositive.

The chain combines TRBV5-1 with TRBJ2-1; TRBD2 might be the D (6 bases). V was clipped by 0 bases and J by 5 bases, with 12 bases between them. CDR1 is SGHRS and CDR2 is YFSETQ in the germline V gene. The CDR3 extends over 15 amino acids. The CDR3 coding sequence is TGCGCCAGCAGCTTGGTGGGGGGTAGCCACAATGAGCAGTTCTTC. This gives the protein CASSLVGGSHNEQFF.

The chain couples TRBV11-2 to TRBJ1-1; 8 bases map to TRBD1. V dropped 5 bases and J dropped 6; count of bases not matched to a gene: 5. The CDR3 is 13 amino acids. Per germline, CDR1 SGHAT and CDR2 FQNNGV. CDR3 amino acids: CASSLDRAAEAFF. CDR3 nucleotide sequence: TGTGCCAGCAGCCTGGACAGGGCCGCTGAAGCTTTCTTT.